This is a list of T cell receptor beta chains from one sample in a study of T cell repertoires in aging, cancer and after chemotherapy. One entry per CDR3 protein, called by TCRdb with MiXCR from the multiplex PCR reads. The sample includes about a thousand distinct CDR3 sequences, 25% to 40% seen only once; the top ten take approximately 66%. The sequenced sample was blood. The origin of the receptors is a human donor with a solid tumor. Each CDR3 is given with its conserved first and last residue. The order of the fields is J gene, D gene, V gene, clone size, CDR3 protein, CDR3 DNA. A D gene is named only where the DNA matches it firmly. Some rows have no size entry. The others give once, few or many, or a class for an expanded clone.

>TRBJ2-3|.|TRBV6-1|few
CASSEVDTQYF
TGTGCCAGCAGTGAGGTAGATACGCAGTATTTT
>TRBJ1-3|.|TRBV10-3|.
CAISEEQAFSGNTIYF
TGTGCCATCAGTGAGGAACAGGCCTTCTCTGGAAACACCATATATTTT
>TRBJ1-2|TRBD1|TRBV12-3/TRBV12-4|medium-sized
CASSQQGADYGYTF
TGTGCCAGCAGCCAACAGGGGGCGGACTATGGCTACACCTTC
>TRBJ2-5|.|TRBV6-5|.
CASSPIGSTQYF
TGTGCCAGCAGCCCGATTGGCTCGACCCAGTACTTC
>TRBJ1-5|.|TRBV19|.
CASKGGTLPNQPQHF
TGTGCCAGTAAGGGGGGGACGCTCCCCAATCAGCCCCAGCATTTT
>TRBJ1-5|TRBD1|TRBV28|few
CASSLIQGGQPQHF
TGTGCCAGCAGTCTGATACAGGGGGGTCAGCCCCAGCATTTT
>TRBJ1-2|.|TRBV5-1|.
CASSFRPGRDYGYTF
TGCGCCAGCAGCTTCAGGCCAGGAAGGGACTATGGCTACACCTTC
>TRBJ2-2|.|TRBV12-3/TRBV12-4|few
CASSTNTGELFF
TGTGCCAGCAGCACAAACACCGGGGAGCTGTTTTTT
>TRBJ2-1|TRBD1|TRBV29-1|.
CSSQGTGVYNEQFF
TGCAGCTCTCAAGGGACAGGGGTGTACAATGAGCAGTTCTTC
>TRBJ2-1|TRBD1|TRBV19|.
CASSSIQGDEQFF
TGTGCCAGTAGTTCGATACAGGGGGATGAGCAGTTCTTC
>TRBJ1-1|.|TRBV6-5|.
CASSRLQPTGNTEAFF
TGTGCCAGCAGTCGTCTTCAACCCACAGGTAACACTGAAGCTTTCTTT
>TRBJ1-1|TRBD1|TRBV6-5|.
CASSYSWDSLLAFF
TGTGCCAGCAGTTACTCCTGGGACAGCCTGTTAGCTTTCTTT
>TRBJ2-7|TRBD2|TRBV19|.
CASSAEAGGEYEQYF
TGTGCCAGTAGTGCGGAAGCGGGAGGGGAATACGAGCAGTACTTC
>TRBJ2-5|TRBD1|TRBV27|.
CASSALQGVTGETQYF
TGTGCCAGCAGTGCACTACAGGGGGTCACGGGAGAGACCCAGTACTTC
>TRBJ1-2|TRBD1|TRBV19|few
CASSPDRGQHGYTF
TGTGCCAGTAGCCCGGACAGGGGGCAGCATGGCTACACCTTC
>TRBJ2-3|TRBD2|TRBV14|.
CASSFLPGLAGTRGDTQYF
TGTGCCAGCAGCTTCCTCCCGGGACTAGCGGGGACCCGGGGAGATACGCAGTATTTT
>TRBJ2-7|.|TRBV2|.
CASSEPFSYEQYF
TGTGCCAGCAGCGAGCCCTTTTCCTACGAGCAGTACTTC
>TRBJ2-1|TRBD2|TRBV29-1|few
CSVGTSGGYEQFF
TGCAGCGTTGGGACTAGCGGGGGATATGAGCAGTTCTTC
>TRBJ2-7|TRBD2|TRBV15|.
CATSREFGLAGDEQYF
TGTGCCACCAGCAGAGAGTTTGGACTAGCGGGGGACGAGCAGTACTTC
>TRBJ2-4|TRBD2|TRBV6-2/TRBV6-3|once
CASGGGGLAGGEDIQYF
TGTGCCAGCGGGGGAGGGGGACTAGCGGGAGGTGAAGACATTCAGTACTTC
>TRBJ1-4|.|TRBV19|few
CASSIRVETNEKLFF
TGTGCCAGTAGTATCAGGGTCGAAACTAATGAAAAACTGTTTTTT
>TRBJ1-6|.|TRBV5-1|few
CASSNAGFDSPLHF
TGCGCCAGCAGCAACGCAGGGTTCGATTCACCCCTCCACTTT
>TRBJ1-4|.|TRBV7-6|few
CASSLSFQNEKLFF
TGTGCCAGCAGCTTAAGCTTCCAGAATGAAAAACTGTTTTTT
>TRBJ1-5|.|TRBV10-3|.
CAISEGQSSNQPQHF
TGTGCCATCAGTGAGGGACAGTCTAGCAATCAGCCCCAGCATTTT
>TRBJ1-3|.|TRBV10-3|.
CAIRAARSSGNTIYF
TGTGCCATCAGGGCAGCCAGAAGCTCTGGAAACACCATATATTTT
>TRBJ1-3|TRBD1|TRBV30|few
CASLRGGNTIYF
TGTGCCTCCCTCAGGGGGGGAAACACCATATATTTT
>TRBJ2-3|TRBD2|TRBV7-3|few
CASSLYGTRPDTQYF
TGTGCCAGCAGCTTATACGGGACTAGACCAGATACGCAGTATTTT
>TRBJ1-2|.|TRBV5-6|.
CASSLVSQGYVYGYTF
TGTGCCAGCAGCTTAGTCTCTCAGGGTTACGTCTATGGCTACACCTTC
>TRBJ2-5|.|TRBV6-5|few
CASSPQGSKETQYF
TGTGCCAGCAGTCCCCAGGGTAGTAAAGAGACCCAGTACTTC
>TRBJ2-7|.|TRBV20-1|few
CSAGRAGGSGEQYF
TGCAGTGCTGGGAGAGCAGGGGGGTCAGGCGAGCAGTACTTC
>TRBJ1-1|.|TRBV15|.
CATALGGVTTEAFF
TGTGCCACCGCTTTGGGTGGTGTGACCACTGAAGCTTTCTTT
>TRBJ2-2|.|TRBV20-1|few
CSARGAGSTGELFF
TGCAGTGCTAGGGGGGCCGGAAGCACCGGGGAGCTGTTTTTT
>TRBJ2-7|TRBD2|TRBV20-1|few
CSVLVAGDYEQYF
TGCAGTGTGTTGGTAGCGGGAGATTACGAGCAGTACTTC
>TRBJ1-4|.|TRBV6-2/TRBV6-3|.
CASSYMGKKLFF
TGTGCCAGCAGTTATATGGGGAAAAAACTGTTTTTT
>TRBJ2-2|.|TRBV5-4|once
CASSWTANTGELFF
TGTGCCAGCAGCTGGACAGCGAACACCGGGGAGCTGTTTTTT
>TRBJ2-7|TRBD2|TRBV12-3/TRBV12-4|once
CASSLRGLAGGGYEQYF
TGTGCCAGCAGTTTACGCGGACTAGCGGGAGGGGGGTACGAGCAGTACTTC
>TRBJ2-5|TRBD1|TRBV7-9|few
CASRRDRGRETQYF
TGTGCCAGCAGAAGGGACAGGGGGCGGGAGACCCAGTACTTC
>TRBJ2-7|.|TRBV7-2|.
CASSLGPNSEQYF
TGTGCCAGCAGCTTAGGACCAAATTCCGAGCAGTACTTC
>TRBJ1-1|.|TRBV20-1|few
CSAPDMNTEAFF
TGCAGTGCCCCTGACATGAACACTGAAGCTTTCTTT
>TRBJ2-7|.|TRBV12-3/TRBV12-4|.
CASSLDLAYEQYF
TGTGCCAGCAGTTTAGATCTAGCCTACGAGCAGTACTTC
>TRBJ2-1|.|TRBV28|.
CASRPGARGRWEQFF
TGTGCCAGCAGGCCCGGAGCTAGAGGGCGGTGGGAGCAGTTCTTC
>TRBJ1-5|.|TRBV6-5|few
CASSVGLYQPQHF
TGTGCCAGCAGTGTAGGGCTTTATCAGCCCCAGCATTTT
>TRBJ1-1|.|TRBV12-3/TRBV12-4|.
CASSLKAIGAAFF
TGTGCCAGCAGTTTAAAGGCGATAGGTGCAGCTTTCTTT
>TRBJ2-1|TRBD2|TRBV20-1|.
CSASAGLADNEQFF
TGCAGTGCTAGCGCGGGACTAGCGGACAATGAGCAGTTCTTC
>TRBJ1-4|TRBD1|TRBV29-1|large
CSVAGQGNEKLFF
TGCAGCGTAGCGGGACAGGGTAATGAAAAACTGTTTTTT
>TRBJ1-6|TRBD1|TRBV7-2|few
CASSLSKGQANSPLHF
TGTGCCAGCAGCTTAAGTAAAGGACAGGCTAATTCACCCCTCCACTTT
>TRBJ1-3|.|TRBV19|.
CASSTFLGPGNTIYF
TGTGCCAGTAGTACGTTCTTAGGCCCTGGAAACACCATATATTTT
>TRBJ2-7|.|TRBV20-1|.
CSAGDGYSYEQYF
TGCAGTGCTGGGGACGGCTACTCCTACGAGCAGTACTTC
>TRBJ1-2|.|TRBV6-1|medium-sized
CASSNPANYGYTF
TGTGCCAGCAGTAACCCAGCTAACTATGGCTACACCTTC
>TRBJ2-1|TRBD2|TRBV9|.
CASSAATSASQFF
TGTGCCAGCAGCGCGGCTACTAGCGCTTCGCAGTTCTTC
>TRBJ2-3|.|TRBV6-2/TRBV6-3|few
CASSRQEYDTQYF
TGTGCCAGCAGTCGACAGGAGTACGATACGCAGTATTTT
>TRBJ1-2|TRBD1|TRBV20-1|medium-sized
CSAPSVWDRGSGYTF
TGCAGTGCGCCATCCGTCTGGGACAGGGGAAGTGGCTACACCTTC
>TRBJ1-4|TRBD1|TRBV5-1|.
CASSRDRVAEKLFF
TGCGCCAGCTCCCGGGACAGGGTCGCGGAAAAACTGTTTTTT